The next 18 T cell receptor beta chains were all read from a single sample in a study of CD8 T cells in Susac syndrome. The RNA input was about 0.5 to 1 ug, and it was reverse transcribed with random hexamers. MiXCR, run by TCRdb on the immunoSEQ multiplex PCR reads, gives a single entry per CDR3 protein. In the table there are about 170,000 distinct CDR3 sequences, 85% to 95% of which are singletons. The sequenced sample was CD4+ T cells from PBMCs. All receptors come from a human donor with multiple sclerosis.

CDR3 residues: CATSDRDSIRGEQFF. CDR3 in DNA: TGTGCCACCAGTGATAGGGACAGTATTCGCGGAGAGCAGTTCTTC. The V and J genes are TRBV24-1 and TRBJ2-1, with TRBD1 matching 7 bases. V trimming: 3 bases; J trimming: 10 bases; junction bases outside the gene matches: 11. Looked up from germline, CDR1 is KGHDR and CDR2 is SFDVKD. The CDR3 extends over 15 amino acids.

This clonotype appeared once. The chain recombines TRBV27 with TRBJ2-1, with D tentatively TRBD1 (6 bases). Looked up from germline, CDR1 is MNHEY and CDR2 is SMNVEV (reference sequence). The CDR3 totals 15 residues. V was cut by 6 bases and J by 2 bases, with 14 bases left in between. CDR3: CASRISGQPYNEQFF. Here the CDR3 DNA reads TGTGCCAGCAGGATTTCGGGACAACCCTACAATGAGCAGTTCTTC.

J is TRBJ2-1 and V is TRBV27; 11 positions agree with TRBD1. Trimming removed 1 base from V and 6 bases from J; junction bases left unmatched: 5. CDR1 is MNHEY and CDR2 is SMNVEV in the germline V gene (reference sequence). This CDR3 is 16 amino acids long. CDR3: CASSLFGTGGGNEQFF. In nucleotides, the CDR3 is TGTGCCAGCAGTTTATTCGGGACAGGGGGGGGCAATGAGCAGTTCTTC.

The rearrangement links TRBV3-1 to TRBJ2-3; tentatively, D is TRBD1 or TRBD2 (5 bases each). The CDR3 has 18 amino acids. Germline lookup yields CDR1 LGHDT and CDR2 YNNKEL (reference sequence). Trimming pared 0 bases from V and 1 base from J, leaving 17 bases between. CDR3 sequence: CASSQDGGPGRRTDTQYF. The CDR3 DNA reads TGTGCCAGCAGCCAAGATGGGGGTCCGGGACGCCGCACAGATACGCAGTATTTT.

This sequence joins TRBV5-1 and TRBJ2-3; the D gene is possibly TRBD2 (6 bases). The V and J ends lost 2 bases and 4 bases respectively, with 20 bases between them. The germline V gene encodes CDR1 SGHRS and CDR2 YFSETQ. CDR3 size: 17 residues. The CDR3 reads CASSLKLAGSDADTQYF. The CDR3 DNA is TGCGCCAGCAGCTTAAAGTTGGCGGGATCAGATGCAGATACGCAGTATTTT.

This chain uses TRBV5-4 with TRBJ2-3; no firm D call. V shed 4 bases and J shed 3 bases, with 9 bases lying between them. The CDR3 loop spans 13 amino acids. Germline V gene sequence: CDR1 SGHNT, CDR2 YYREEE (reference sequence). CDR3 nucleotide sequence: TGTGCCAGCAGCACAAGTGGGACAGATACGCAGTATTTT. It yields the protein CASSTSGTDTQYF. Supplemented by reference TRBV5-4 and TRBJ2-3, the full variable domain reads ETGVTQSPTHLIKTRGQQVTLRCSSQSGHNTVSWYQQALGQGPQFIFQYYREEENGRGNFPPRFSGLQFPNYSSELNVNALELDDSALYLCASSTSGTDTQYFGPGTRLTVL.

The V call is TRBV9, the J call TRBJ2-1; 7 nucleotides align to TRBD2. The V gene end was trimmed by 4 bases and the J gene end by 1 base; junction bases not matched to a gene: 14. The germline CDR1 and CDR2 sequences are SGDLS and YYNGEE. The CDR3 runs 18 residues. The CDR3 region has the DNA TGTGCCAGCAGCTTGCCTAGCGGAACCGTGGAATCCTACAATGAGCAGTTCTTC. Translation: CASSLPSGTVESYNEQFF.

The chain recombines TRBV11-1 with TRBJ1-1; TRBD1 agrees at 7 bases. The CDR3 covers 13 residues. J gave up 11 bases and V 5 bases, and 11 bases lay outside the gene matches. CDR1 is SGHAT, CDR2 FQDESV, per germline (reference sequence). The CDR3 protein is CASSRTQGVDAFF. For the CDR3, the DNA is TGTGCCAGCAGCCGTACCCAGGGGGTAGACGCTTTCTTT.

J is TRBJ2-2 and V is TRBV20-1, with TRBD1 matching over 7 bases. V trimming: 4 bases; J trimming: 6 bases; junction bases outside the gene matches: 2. The germline V gene encodes CDR1 DFQATT and CDR2 SNEGSKA (reference sequence). The CDR3 totals 12 residues. Here the CDR3 DNA reads TGCAGTGCTAAGGGACAGCCCGGGGAGCTGTTTTTT. Translation: CSAKGQPGELFF.

The chain employs TRBV19 and TRBJ1-5, with unresolved D. Germline V gene sequence: CDR1 LNHDA, CDR2 SQIVND (reference sequence). Trimming took off 7 bases at V and 0 bases at J, with 13 bases between the two ends. This CDR3 is 15 amino acids long. DNA of the CDR3: TGTGCCAGTACAACCATGGGGTATAGCAATCAGCCCCAGCATTTT. Protein product: CASTTMGYSNQPQHF. Looking up the rest from reference TRBV19 and TRBJ1-5 gives the full variable domain: DGGITQSPKYLFRKEGQNVTLSCEQNLNHDAMYWYRQDPGQGLRLIYYSQIVNDFQKGDIAEGYSVSREKKESFPLTVTSAQKNPTAFYLCASTTMGYSNQPQHFGDGTRLSIL.

The V and J genes are TRBV6-5 and TRBJ2-7; TRBD1 aligns across 7 bases. Germline-derived CDR1 and CDR2 are MNHEY and SVGAGI. With 5 bases clipped from V and 7 bases from J, the junction kept 8 bases outside the gene matches. The CDR3 contains 13 residues. The CDR3 region has the DNA TGTGCCAGCAGTCTAGACAGGGCTGGGGAGCAGTACTTC. Translation gives CASSLDRAGEQYF.

J is TRBJ2-7 and V is TRBV20-1; 8 nucleotides line up with TRBD1. With V trimmed by 7 bases and J by 6 bases, 17 bases remained unmatched. The CDR3 is 15 amino acids. Germline-derived CDR1 and CDR2 are DFQATT and SNEGSKA (reference sequence). Here the CDR3 DNA reads TGCAGTGTGGTTTCAGGGGGCATTATTCGTAGCGAGCAGTACTTC. Protein product: CSVVSGGIIRSEQYF.

The V and J genes are TRBV11-2 and TRBJ2-7, with TRBD2 as a possible D gene (5 bases). V dropped 0 bases and J dropped 7 bases, with 13 bases sitting between them. This CDR3 has 14 residues. Per the germline V gene, CDR1 is SGHAT and CDR2 is FQNNGV. CDR3 loop: CASSLDNRSGEQYF. The CDR3 DNA reads TGTGCCAGCAGCTTAGATAATAGGTCGGGAGAGCAGTACTTC.

J is TRBJ2-5 and V is TRBV9, with D maybe TRBD2 (6 bases). This CDR3 is 15 amino acids long. Germline-derived CDR1 and CDR2 are SGDLS and YYNGEE. Trimming removed 2 bases from V and 1 base from J, with 12 bases in between. The chain's CDR3 is CASSVSTGSQETQYF. In DNA, the CDR3 is TGTGCCAGCAGCGTCAGCACCGGGAGCCAAGAGACCCAGTACTTC.

The chain recombines TRBV30 with TRBJ2-7; perhaps TRBD1 as D (5 bases). This CDR3 has 14 residues. Trimming took 2 bases from V and 2 from J, leaving 13 bases between them. Germline values: CDR1 GTSNPN, CDR2 SVGIG (reference sequence). The CDR3 sequence is CAWSPYLGAYEQYF. The CDR3 bases are TGTGCCTGGAGTCCCTATTTAGGGGCCTACGAGCAGTACTTC.

This clonotype came up once. The V call is TRBV7-9, the J call TRBJ2-7; D is unresolved. This CDR3 comprises 12 residues. Trimming cost V 4 bases and J 0 bases, with 4 bases left between them. The germline CDR1 and CDR2 sequences are SEHNR and FQNEAQ (reference sequence). The CDR3 sequence: CASSSHSYEQYF. In DNA form, the CDR3 reads TGTGCCAGCAGCTCTCACTCCTACGAGCAGTACTTC.

The V gene is TRBV5-6, the J gene TRBJ2-5; D gene uncertain. Trimming removed 2 bases at V and 5 bases at J, with 19 bases between. Germline V CDR1 and CDR2: SGHDT, YYEEEE. This CDR3 region has 16 residues. This chain's CDR3 is CASSLSTGRSWETQYF. In DNA form, the CDR3 reads TGTGCCAGCAGCTTATCGACGGGCCGGTCTTGGGAGACCCAGTACTTC.

The rearrangement uses TRBV7-9 and TRBJ1-1; D might be TRBD1 (6 bases). From germline, CDR1 is SEHNR and CDR2 FQNEAQ (reference sequence). Trimming left V 1 base short and J 3 bases short, with 9 bases between. The CDR3 covers 14 residues. The CDR3 loop reads CASSLVGADTEAFF. CDR3 nucleotide sequence: TGTGCCAGCAGCTTAGTGGGGGCTGACACTGAAGCTTTCTTT.